Below are 13 T cell receptor beta chains sequenced from a single sample in a study of T cells in Graves' hyperthyroidism and ophthalmopathy. TCR beta CDR3 regions were amplified from RNA. The primer set for the first-round RT-PCR of the TCR CDR3 was HTBI. TCRdb processed the multiplex PCR reads anew with MiXCR; each CDR3 protein has one entry. This table has a few hundred thousand distinct CDR3 sequences, roughly 15% appearing once. Material: blood. These receptors came from a young woman with Graves' hyperthyroidism.

This clonotype was observed many times. This chain joins TRBV5-1 and TRBJ1-1; tentative D call: TRBD1 (5 bases). The germline V and J ends were trimmed by 10 bases and 2 bases, with 12 bases remaining between them. Germline CDR1 is SGHRS and CDR2 is YFSETQ. There are 12 residues in the CDR3. DNA for the CDR3: TGCGCCGGCAAGAGGGGAAACACTGAAGCTTTCTTT. This encodes CAGKRGNTEAFF.

This clonotype was recorded at least ten times. CDR3 loop: CASSSTGTSGRDEQYF. The CDR3 region has the DNA TGTGCCAGCAGCTCCACCGGGACTAGCGGGAGAGACGAGCAGTACTTC. The J gene is TRBJ2-7, the V gene TRBV5-6; 14 bases are shared with TRBD2. CDR3 length equals 16 residues. Germline V lookup: CDR1 SGHDT, CDR2 YYEEEE. V trimming: 3 bases; J trimming: 5 bases; junction bases outside the gene matches: 7.

This clonotype was observed at least ten times. The V call is TRBV27, the J call TRBJ2-7, with 13 bases identical to TRBD2. The CDR3 has 17 amino acids. CDR1 and CDR2 (germline): MNHEY, SMNVEV (reference sequence). V trimming: 5 bases; J trimming: 4 bases; junction bases outside the gene matches: 11. The CDR3 protein is CASSPPALAGGPYEQYF. CDR3 nucleotide sequence: TGTGCCAGCAGTCCCCCAGCACTAGCGGGAGGGCCGTACGAGCAGTACTTC.

This chain connects TRBV6-1 to TRBJ2-5; D remains unclear. This CDR3 has 13 residues. Germline assignment: CDR1 MNHNS and CDR2 SASEGT. V shed 5 bases and J shed 5 bases, with 12 bases lying between them. CDR3 sequence: CASSRIAGETQYF. The CDR3 DNA is TGTGCCAGCAGTAGGATAGCTGGGGAGACCCAGTACTTC.

The table lists this clonotype with many counts. The CDR3 nucleotides read TGCGCCAGCAGGTTCGCGGTTGACACTGAAGCTTTCTTT. It translates to CASRFAVDTEAFF. The genes are TRBV10-1 and TRBJ1-1, with D unclear. Trimming removed 6 bases from V and 3 bases from J, with 11 bases in between. CDR1 and CDR2 (germline): WNHNN, SYGVQD (reference sequence). This CDR3 contains 13 residues.

This clonotype was observed at least ten times. The CDR3 sequence: CASSQGADRYGNQPQHF. CDR3 in DNA: TGTGCCAGCAGCCAAGGGGCTGACAGGTATGGCAATCAGCCCCAGCATTTT. The V gene is TRBV3-1, the J gene TRBJ1-5; perhaps TRBD1 as D (6 bases). V lost 1 base, J lost 2 bases, and 15 bases lay in between. CDR1 LGHDT and CDR2 YNNKEL come from the germline V gene (reference sequence). The CDR3 is made up of 17 amino acids.

The genes are TRBV9 and TRBJ2-1; D possibly corresponds to TRBD1 (6 bases). This CDR3 has 15 residues. The V end was cut by 0 bases, the J end by 2 bases, with 9 bases between. The V gene's germline CDR1 is SGDLS and CDR2 YYNGEE. CDR3 loop: CASSVGTVPYNEQFF. The DNA of the CDR3 is TGTGCCAGCAGCGTAGGGACAGTCCCCTACAATGAGCAGTTCTTC.

This clonotype was counted between two and nine times. The CDR3 region is CASSTAGSRTEAFF. The CDR3 region has the DNA TGTGCCAGTAGTACCGCAGGGTCAAGGACTGAAGCTTTCTTT. The chain combines TRBV19 with TRBJ1-1; D is perhaps TRBD1 (5 bases). V was shortened by 4 bases and J by 5 bases, with 14 bases between the two germline ends. The CDR3 is made up of 14 amino acids. Germline V gene data show CDR1 as LNHDA and CDR2 as SQIVND (reference sequence).

This clonotype was counted ten times or more. This sequence joins TRBV18 and TRBJ1-2; no reliable D call. CDR1 and CDR2 (germline): KGHSH, LQKENI. Trimming took off 3 bases at V and 4 bases at J, with 12 bases between the two ends. The CDR3 sequence is 14 residues long. CDR3 in DNA: TGTGCCAGCTCACCTCCGGAGTTGAGCTATGGCTACACCTTC. As protein: CASSPPELSYGYTF.

In its sample, this clonotype was seen many times. DNA for the CDR3: TGCAGTGCTAGAGTAGCGGGGGGCTACGAGCAGTACTTC. The encoded protein is CSARVAGGYEQYF. The rearrangement joins TRBV20-1 to TRBJ2-7, with 10 bases matching TRBD2. CDR3 length: 13 amino acids. Germline V gene lookup returns CDR1 DFQATT and CDR2 SNEGSKA (reference sequence). J was trimmed by 3 bases and V by 1 base; bases with no gene match: 0.

This clonotype was detected ten times or more. This chain uses TRBV9 with TRBJ2-1; the match to TRBD2 covers 9 bases. The CDR3 runs to 18 residues. The V gene's germline CDR1 is SGDLS and CDR2 YYNGEE. V trimming: 1 base; J trimming: 3 bases; junction bases outside the gene matches: 11. CDR3 DNA: TGTGCCAGCAGCGTATCCGCTCTAGCGGGAAGGGTCTACAATGAGCAGTTCTTC. It translates to CASSVSALAGRVYNEQFF.

A remark on this clonotype: A much larger clone differs from this one at a single base, so this may be a read error. The chain couples TRBV18 to TRBJ2-2; no reliable D call. Germline CDR1 reads KGHSH; CDR2 reads LQKENI. CDR3 length: 15 amino acids. Trimming pared 3 bases from V and 0 bases from J, leaving 8 bases between. The CDR3 sequence: CASSPGGANTGELFF. The DNA of the CDR3 is TGTGCCAGCTCACCGGGCGGCGCGAACACCGGGGAGCTGTTTTTT.

This clonotype was detected only a few times. With a much larger clone just one base away, this may be a read error. The chain has TRBV11-2 and TRBJ2-1, with TRBD2 identical over 7 bases. J was trimmed by 2 bases and V by 5 bases; bases with no gene match: 12. Per germline, CDR1 SGHAT and CDR2 FQNNGV. The CDR3 runs 17 residues. CDR3: CASSQGTNGRTYNEQFF. CDR3 coding DNA: TGTGCCAGCAGCCAAGGGACTAACGGGAGGACCTACAATGAGCAGTTCTTC. Based on the CDR3 plus reference TRBV11-2 and TRBJ2-1, the full variable domain is EAGVAQSPRYKIIEKRQSVAFWCNPISGHATLYWYQQILGQGPKLLIQFQNNGVVDDSQLPKDRFSAERLKGVDSTLKIQPAKLEDSAVYLCASSQGTNGRTYNEQFFGPGTRLTVL.